These 20 T cell receptor beta chains came from one sample sequenced in a study of CD8 T cells in ankylosing spondylitis. One entry per CDR3 protein, called by TCRdb with MiXCR from the 5' RACE reads. The sample holds about 240,000 distinct CDR3 sequences; around 25% are singletons and the top ten take more than 0.6%. The sample was blood, either unsorted or a sorted T cell fraction (not recorded which). These receptors all come from a male donor with ankylosing spondylitis or in good health (not recorded which).

V usage is TRBV11-2 and J usage is TRBJ2-1; TRBD2 aligns across 15 bases. Unmatched junction bases numbered 3, after V lost 5 bases and J lost 10 bases. This CDR3 spans 14 amino acids. Germline loops: CDR1 SGHAT, CDR2 FQNNGV. The DNA for the CDR3 is TGTGCCAGCAGCCAGGGGACTAGCGGGGGGGAGCAGTTCTTC. This gives the protein CASSQGTSGGEQFF. Full variable domain (remainder filled in from reference TRBV11-2 and TRBJ2-1): EAGVAQSPRYKIIEKRQSVAFWCNPISGHATLYWYQQILGQGPKLLIQFQNNGVVDDSQLPKDRFSAERLKGVDSTLKIQPAKLEDSAVYLCASSQGTSGGEQFFGPGTRLTVL.

This clonotype was picked up many times. The V call is TRBV12-3 or TRBV12-4, the J call TRBJ2-6, with D possibly TRBD2 on 7 matching bases. Trimming shortened V by 3 bases and J by 0 bases, and 12 bases separated the two germline ends. The CDR3 sequence is 17 residues long. The CDR3 is CASSFGGLFSGANVLTF. The CDR3 nucleotides are TGTGCCAGCAGTTTCGGGGGGCTCTTCTCTGGGGCCAACGTCCTGACTTTC.

This clonotype has a handful of counts. V gene TRBV12-3 or TRBV12-4 combines with J gene TRBJ2-7, with TRBD1 as a possible D gene (6 bases). Trimming removed 6 bases from V and 3 bases from J, with 12 bases in between. The CDR3 totals 13 residues. As DNA, the CDR3 is TGTGCCAGCAGCTGGGGACACCTCTACGAGCAGTACTTC. Protein sequence: CASSWGHLYEQYF.

The rearrangement links TRBV15 to TRBJ2-1; perhaps TRBD2 as D (5 bases). CDR1 is LNHNV, CDR2 YYDKDF, per germline (reference sequence). Trimming took 6 bases from V and 6 from J, leaving 12 bases between them. The CDR3 totals 13 residues. CDR3 sequence: CATRGGGGNEQFF. DNA of the CDR3: TGTGCCACCAGAGGAGGAGGTGGCAATGAGCAGTTCTTC.

The V call is TRBV6-1, the J call TRBJ1-1; D unclear. The V and J ends lost 7 bases and 0 bases respectively, with 6 bases between them. CDR1 MNHNS and CDR2 SASEGT come from the germline V gene. This CDR3 region has 12 residues. The CDR3 DNA reads as TGTGCCAGCAACTTTTTGAACACTGAAGCTTTCTTT. Encoded protein: CASNFLNTEAFF.

This clonotype was picked up many times. The rearrangement links TRBV10-3 to TRBJ2-5; possible D gene TRBD1, 6 bases. V was shortened by 4 bases and J by 2 bases, with 11 bases between the two germline ends. This CDR3 comprises 14 residues. Germline lookup yields CDR1 ENHRY and CDR2 SYGVKD. CDR3 sequence (DNA): TGTGCCATCAGTGCGATCGGACAGCAAGAGACCCAGTACTTC. Translation: CAISAIGQQETQYF.

V gene TRBV4-1 combines with J gene TRBJ1-2; 9 bases are a match to TRBD1. CDR1 and CDR2 from the germline V gene are MGHRA and YSYEKL. The V gene end was trimmed by 4 bases and the J gene end by 8 bases; junction bases not matched to a gene: 14. The CDR3 sequence is 16 residues long. The CDR3 loop reads CASSRGTGRAGGGYTF. The CDR3 DNA reads TGCGCCAGCAGCCGAGGGACAGGGCGAGCGGGTGGGGGCTACACCTTC.

This clonotype was observed many times. This rearrangement joins TRBV12-3 or TRBV12-4 to TRBJ1-1; D perhaps matches TRBD1 (5 bases). CDR3 length: 13 amino acids. V shed 2 bases and J shed 4 bases, with 8 bases lying between them. Here the CDR3 reads CASSLQGGTEAFF. Written as DNA, the CDR3 is TGTGCCAGCAGTTTACAGGGAGGCACTGAAGCTTTCTTT.

This clonotype was counted between two and nine times. The chain couples TRBV20-1 to TRBJ2-5; 8 bases map to TRBD2. Trimming at V came to 0 bases and at J to 10 bases, leaving 10 bases not matched to a gene. The CDR3 extends over 14 amino acids. Germline CDR1 is DFQATT and CDR2 is SNEGSKA (reference sequence). The CDR3 bases are TGCAGTGCTAGAGATTGGACTAGCAACCTGGTCCAGTACTTC. It specifies CSARDWTSNLVQYF.

This clonotype showed up many times. This sequence joins TRBV20-1 and TRBJ1-2; perhaps TRBD1 as D (6 bases). CDR3 length: 12 residues. Germline V lookup: CDR1 DFQATT, CDR2 SNEGSKA (reference sequence). Trimming stripped 0 bases from V and 8 bases from J, with 10 bases between. The CDR3: CSAREGGLGYTF. CDR3 sequence (DNA): TGCAGTGCTAGAGAAGGGGGGCTCGGCTACACCTTC.

This sequence joins TRBV29-1 and TRBJ1-2, with 7 bases lining up with TRBD1. The germline gives CDR1 SQVTM, CDR2 ANQGSEA. J gave up 3 bases and V 0 bases, and 4 bases lay outside the gene matches. The CDR3 totals 14 residues. DNA for the CDR3: TGCAGCGTTGAAGATCACAGGGGCGACTATGGCTACACCTTC. Encoded protein: CSVEDHRGDYGYTF.

In its sample, this clonotype was seen many times. This chain uses TRBV20-1 with TRBJ2-1, with TRBD1 matching 9 bases. CDR1 DFQATT and CDR2 SNEGSKA come from the germline V gene (reference sequence). The ends lost 7 bases at V and 3 bases at J; junction bases unmatched: 4. CDR3 length equals 13 residues. The CDR3 DNA reads TGCAGTGAACAGGGGGCTAACTACAATGAGCAGTTCTTC. This codes for CSEQGANYNEQFF.

This clonotype was found a few times. The DNA for the CDR3 is TGCGCCAGCAGCTTGTTCCCCCGGTCGGCGACAGCGCGAATTCTAAGCGAGCAGTACTTC. Amino acids: CASSLFPRSATARILSEQYF. This rearrangement joins TRBV5-1 to TRBJ2-7, with D perhaps matching TRBD1 (5 bases). Trimming removed 1 base at V and 6 bases at J, with 32 bases between. Germline-derived CDR1 and CDR2 are SGHRS and YFSETQ. CDR3 size: 20 residues.

The sample holds a few counts of this clonotype. The rearrangement uses TRBV24-1 and TRBJ2-1; a weak D match, TRBD2 (6 bases). There are 11 residues in the CDR3. Germline V gives CDR1 KGHDR, CDR2 SFDVKD. V lost 3 bases and J 14 bases, leaving 10 bases between the germline ends. The CDR3 is CATSDGGVKFF. CDR3 DNA sequence: TGTGCCACCAGTGATGGAGGGGTTAAGTTCTTC.

This clonotype occurred many times. V is TRBV20-1 and J is TRBJ1-2, with D possibly being TRBD1 (5 bases). CDR3 length: 15 amino acids. CDR1 DFQATT and CDR2 SNEGSKA come from the germline V gene (reference sequence). With 6 bases removed from V and 2 bases from J, the gap between germline ends came to 19 bases. CDR3 nucleotide sequence: TGCAGTGCCCCTACGGCTCCGGACACCAACTATGGCTACACCTTC. Translation: CSAPTAPDTNYGYTF.

The chain recombines TRBV6-4 with TRBJ1-2; 8 bases line up with TRBD1. The CDR3 sequence is 14 residues long. CDR1 and CDR2 from the germline V gene are MRHNA and SNTAGT. J was trimmed by 6 bases and V by 6 bases; bases with no gene match: 9. CDR3 sequence (DNA): TGTGCCAGCAGGGCAGGACAGGGTAAACATGGCTACACCTTC. Its translation is CASRAGQGKHGYTF.

This clonotype was detected ten times or more. The chain has TRBV2 and TRBJ2-7, with a tentative D call TRBD1 (6 bases). Looked up from germline, CDR1 is SNHLY and CDR2 is FYNNEI. The CDR3 runs to 15 residues. Trimming removed 3 bases from V and 0 bases from J, with 12 bases in between. CDR3 DNA sequence: TGTGCCAGCAGTGACAATCGGGACACCTCCTACGAGCAGTACTTC. Translated, it gives CASSDNRDTSYEQYF.

This clonotype has a count of ten or more. This rearrangement joins TRBV6-5 to TRBJ1-1; no clear D. CDR1 is MNHEY, CDR2 SVGAGI, per germline. V lost 2 bases and J 2 bases, leaving 6 bases between the germline ends. The CDR3 has 13 amino acids. The chain's CDR3 is CASSYGQNTEAFF. The CDR3 DNA reads as TGTGCCAGCAGTTACGGGCAAAACACTGAAGCTTTCTTT.

This chain joins TRBV28 and TRBJ1-6, with D perhaps TRBD1 (6 bases). The CDR3 loop spans 16 amino acids. The germline V gene encodes CDR1 MDHEN and CDR2 SYDVKM. V gave up 4 bases and J gave up 0 bases, with 10 bases separating them. CDR3 coding DNA: TGTGCCAGCAGTTCCCTGGACAGCTCCTATAATTCACCCCTCCACTTT. Translation: CASSSLDSSYNSPLHF. The full variable domain, with the rest looked up from reference TRBV28 and TRBJ1-6, is DVKVTQSSRYLVKRTGEKVFLECVQDMDHENMFWYRQDPGLGLRLIYFSYDVKMKEKGDIPEGYSVSREKKERFSLILESASTNQTSMYLCASSSLDSSYNSPLHFGNGTRLTVT.

The chain carries TRBV2 and TRBJ1-5; D call uncertain. Germline lookup yields CDR1 SNHLY and CDR2 FYNNEI. CDR3 length: 13 residues. Trimming took off 8 bases at V and 9 bases at J, with 17 bases between the two ends. The CDR3 sequence: CASDMGPPGPQHF. In DNA form, the CDR3 reads TGTGCCAGCGACATGGGTCCCCCAGGGCCCCAGCATTTT.